This T cell receptor beta chain is drawn from a study of neoadjuvant anti-PD-1 for oral cavity cancer. Study information: Patients without progression got a fourth dose around day 43.

These newly diagnosed stage II-IVA oral cavity squamous cell carcinoma patients had no prior systemic or radiation treatment. These oral cavity squamous cell carcinomas were HPV-negative and locally advanced. Clones were sequenced by immunoSEQ multiplex PCR, and TCRdb holds only the in-frame ones, with some missing. Of approximately 13,000 clones detected, about 65% appear once; the ten largest clones hold around 2.2%. This clone was recorded once. The germline V and J ends were trimmed by 4 bases and 4 bases, with 7 bases remaining between them. Germline CDR1 is SQVTM and CDR2 is ANQGSEA. The CDR3 extends over 11 amino acids.

The sequencing here drew on PBMCs, taken before nivolumab (anti-PD-1) treatment. The V and J genes are TRBV29-1 and TRBJ1-2; tentative D call: TRBD1 (6 bases). The sequence came from a person between 40 and 80 years old with oral cavity squamous cell carcinoma. The CDR3 coding sequence is TGCAGCGTTGCCAGGGGCTATGGCTACACCTTC. This sequence encodes CSVARGYGYTF.